The text below deals with one T cell receptor (beta chain). This clone has just one count. The antigen it binds to is not known. No base qualities exist here, and no much larger clone lies one base off it. TCRbeta CDR3 regions were amplified from genomic DNA using the immunoSEQ Assay, a bias-controlled multiplex PCR. Per the authors' processing: The number of nucleated cells in each sample was estimated by amplification of reference gene primers within the assay. To quantify the absolute abundance of each unique TCRbeta CDR3 rearrangement, sequence reads were collapsed and filtered. Productive Simpson clonality was computed per sample as the square root of Simpson's diversity index over productive rearrangements. TCRdb stores this immuneACCESS table with in-frame sequences only. Part of the clones is absent; in the studies checked, under half of the shortfall reflects unresolved V genes, and no reason is known for the rest. D and trimming come from the DNA, and the V and J calls and clone size come from that table. In this sample the table shows 150,000 to 200,000 clones, roughly 82% of which occur a single time. The ten largest clonotypes hold about 5% of the sample.

This sample is drawn from a study of blood T cell repertoires in COVID-19 (dated by TCRdb to about 2020). Concerning the study at large: Collaborator samples came from the United States, Italy and Spain and covered acute and convalescent phases of COVID-19. The material from the prospective study consisted of cDNA or gDNA derived from T cells, B-cell-depleted T cells, or PBMCs. The dataset comprised deeply sampled blood TCRbeta repertoires from subjects exposed to, actively infected with, or recovered from COVID-19. The repertoires were made available in a free public database intended to serve as a resource for research on the immune response to SARS-CoV-2. The samples were drawn from two sources: the first 160 participants of the ongoing ImmuneRACE study, and fewer than 1,500 subjects contributed by 6 global collaborators. A de-identified subject ID, COVID-19 status, age in years and sex were almost always included in the sample metadata. Where available, HLA class I and class II types were obtained from metadata supplied by the sample provider rather than from assay-based typing.

Beyond this particular receptor, the publication reports: The quantity of clinical and demographic metadata differed by source and by participant and was supplied without curation.

Enrolling through a virtual design, the prospective study's participants ranged in age from roughly 18 to 89 years and lived across roughly 23 United States geographic areas. To assign participants to cohorts, the prospective study relied on clinical history that participants themselves reported in a screening survey and a study questionnaire. In the prospective study, whole blood, serum and a nasopharyngeal or oropharyngeal swab were collected from each participant by mobile phlebotomists. Over an approximately 2-month period, participants in the prospective study had the option of providing additional blood draws and questionnaires. Prospective study blood samples were shipped either frozen or at room temperature before DNA extraction. CDR1 and CDR2, per the germline V gene, are SQVTM and ANQGSEA. V is reduced by 4 bases and J by 6 bases, leaving a spacing of 7 bases between them. From cysteine to phenylalanine, the CDR3 is 11 amino acids long. Only the CDR3 region is kept as DNA, spanning 33 bases read in frame from base 1.

This clonotype was sampled from a woman aged 55-75 years with acute COVID-19. The sequencing input was PBMCs or T cells enriched from blood (not recorded which). Rearrangement joined TRBV29-1 to TRBJ1-5, with the D gene call left open. The CDR3 reads as follows: CSVGDGQPQHF. The DNA is TGCAGCGTTGGAGACGGTCAGCCCCAGCATTTT.